One sample yielded the 15 T cell receptor beta chains listed below, sequenced in a study of regulatory T cells in long-lasting Graves disease. The time point was: persistent/refractory GD, antithyroid drugs over 5 years with positive TRAb. After RNA was extracted from PBMCs, the TCR library was made from it. Assembly of TCR beta libraries relied on iRepertoire HTBI primers together with Arm-PCR of CDR3 regions. TCRdb re-derived calls from the multiplex PCR reads in MiXCR, one entry per CDR3 protein. The repertoire consists of about 470,000 distinct CDR3 sequences, with 20% to 25% occurring once and the leading ten covering 6.5% to 10%. The sample in question was peripheral blood mononuclear cells (PBMCs), obtained when the disease was refractory, from a patient treated with antithyroid drugs. These receptors all come from a female donor with Graves disease.

Ten or more counts support this clonotype. The chain links TRBV5-1 to TRBJ1-2; the D is unclear. The CDR3 has 15 residues. V was cut by 0 bases and J by 0 bases, with 9 bases left in between. The germline CDR1 and CDR2 sequences are SGHRS and YFSETQ. In nucleotides, the CDR3 is TGCGCCAGCAGCTTGGAAGGCTACCCTAACTATGGCTACACCTTC. Its translation: CASSLEGYPNYGYTF.

This clonotype was observed a handful of times. V and J are TRBV20-1 and TRBJ2-2; 10 bases are a match to TRBD1. The CDR3 contains 14 residues. After removal of 6 bases from V and 7 bases from J, the junction contained 8 bases not matched to a gene. Germline V gives CDR1 DFQATT, CDR2 SNEGSKA (reference sequence). This chain's CDR3 is CSAPDRGQGGELFF. CDR3 coding DNA: TGCAGTGCCCCCGACAGGGGGCAAGGCGGGGAGCTGTTTTTT.

This clonotype has just one count. The chain has TRBV4-1 and TRBJ1-1, with 7 positions matching TRBD1. The germline V gene encodes CDR1 MGHRA and CDR2 YSYEKL. The CDR3 spans 14 residues. The V and J ends lost 4 bases and 8 bases, in that order; junction bases with no gene match: 10. In DNA form, the CDR3 reads TGCGCCAGCAGCCGACGACAGGCGGACAGGGAAGCTTTCTTT. Its translation: CASSRRQADREAFF.

This chain uses TRBV28 with TRBJ2-7; no firm D call. The CDR3 runs to 13 residues. Germline V gene data show CDR1 as MDHEN and CDR2 as SYDVKM. V gave up 7 bases and J gave up 2 bases, with 12 bases separating them. The CDR3 is CASIGPNTYEQYF. CDR3 bases: TGTGCCAGCATCGGCCCAAATACCTACGAGCAGTACTTC. The whole variable domain, remainder taken from reference TRBV28 and TRBJ2-7, is DVKVTQSSRYLVKRTGEKVFLECVQDMDHENMFWYRQDPGLGLRLIYFSYDVKMKEKGDIPEGYSVSREKKERFSLILESASTNQTSMYLCASIGPNTYEQYFGPGTRLTVT.

This clonotype was seen at least ten times. The chain employs TRBV28 and TRBJ2-5; maybe TRBD2 (6 bases). CDR3 size: 15 residues. Germline assignment: CDR1 MDHEN and CDR2 SYDVKM. V dropped 2 bases and J dropped 5 bases, with 15 bases sitting between them. The DNA of the CDR3 is TGTGCCAGCAGTTTAGGTACGGGAGAGAGGGAGACCCAGTACTTC. It encodes CASSLGTGERETQYF. Full variable domain (missing parts from reference TRBV28 and TRBJ2-5): DVKVTQSSRYLVKRTGEKVFLECVQDMDHENMFWYRQDPGLGLRLIYFSYDVKMKEKGDIPEGYSVSREKKERFSLILESASTNQTSMYLCASSLGTGERETQYFGPGTRLLVL.

V is TRBV20-1 and J is TRBJ1-2; D is unresolved. This CDR3 contains 11 residues. Germline V gene data show CDR1 as DFQATT and CDR2 as SNEGSKA (reference sequence). Trimming pared 5 bases from V and 4 bases from J, leaving 8 bases between. The CDR3 sequence: CSAAAAYGYTF. The CDR3 coding sequence is TGCAGTGCTGCAGCTGCCTATGGCTACACCTTC.

The chain employs TRBV20-1 and TRBJ1-1; D is perhaps TRBD1 (5 bases). CDR1 is DFQATT, CDR2 SNEGSKA, per germline (reference sequence). V lost 0 bases and J lost 7, with 18 bases in between. CDR3 length: 15 residues. CDR3 sequence reads: CSARDGGAGSHEAFF. As DNA, the CDR3 is TGCAGTGCTAGAGATGGTGGTGCAGGGAGCCATGAAGCTTTCTTT.

This chain connects TRBV6-2 or TRBV6-3 to TRBJ1-2; tentative D call: TRBD1 (5 bases). V was clipped by 7 bases and J by 4 bases, with 16 bases between them. The CDR3 is 14 residues long. Germline V gene lookup returns CDR1 MNHEY and CDR2 SVGEGT. The CDR3 loop is CASNPRGSLYGYTF. The CDR3 DNA is TGTGCCAGCAACCCCCGGGGGTCGCTCTATGGCTACACCTTC.

This clonotype was counted many times. The chain links TRBV7-6 to TRBJ2-5; the D gene is possibly TRBD2 (6 bases). The CDR3 length is 18 residues. Trimming shortened V by 8 bases and J by 5 bases, and 30 bases separated the two germline ends. The germline V gene has CDR1 SGHVS and CDR2 FNYEAQ. The CDR3 DNA follows: TGTGCCAGCTTGGCAAGGTTTGGGGGGAGACAATTTCGGGAGACCCAGTACTTC. Protein product: CASLARFGGRQFRETQYF.

This clonotype was detected only once. A much larger clone differs by one base, so this may be a read error. CDR3 sequence: CASSLGRGGAEAFF. CDR3 nucleotides: TGTGCCAGCAGCTTAGGCCGGGGGGGCGCTGAAGCTTTCTTT. The V and J genes are TRBV7-2 and TRBJ1-1; tentative D call: TRBD1 (6 bases). Germline CDR1 and CDR2: SGHTA and FQGNSA. V gave up 1 base and J gave up 6 bases, with 12 bases separating them. CDR3 length: 14 residues.

This clonotype was observed a few times. The chain couples TRBV4-3 to TRBJ2-7, with 8 bases that match TRBD2. The V segment lost 0 bases and the J segment 3 bases; nucleotides outside the gene matches: 4. The germline V gene encodes CDR1 LGHNA and CDR2 YSLEER. CDR3 length: 15 residues. The CDR3: CASSQEGRGDYEQYF. The CDR3 nucleotides are TGCGCCAGCAGCCAAGAAGGGCGGGGGGACTACGAGCAGTACTTC.

J is TRBJ2-2 and V is TRBV11-2; D is unclear. Germline assignment: CDR1 SGHAT and CDR2 FQNNGV. This CDR3 contains 13 residues. V lost 1 base to trimming and J lost 6 bases, with 6 bases between them. CDR3 nucleotide sequence: TGTGCCAGCAGCTTAGCGGTCGCCGGGGAGCTGTTTTTT. Amino acids: CASSLAVAGELFF.

This clonotype was counted between two and nine times. The CDR3 here is CSATGTGIYEQYF. Here the CDR3 DNA reads TGCAGTGCTACCGGGACAGGGATCTACGAGCAGTACTTC. The chain has TRBV20-1 and TRBJ2-7; the match to TRBD1 covers 9 bases. The CDR3 has 13 amino acids. CDR1 DFQATT and CDR2 SNEGSKA come from the germline V gene (reference sequence). With V trimmed by 4 bases and J by 3 bases, 4 bases remained unmatched.

The V and J genes are TRBV7-3 and TRBJ1-1, with 9 bases aligning to TRBD1. The length of the CDR3 is 16 residues. V lost 6 bases to trimming and J lost 1 base; unmatched junction nucleotides: 9. Per the germline V gene, CDR1 is SGHTA and CDR2 is FQGTGA. The CDR3 here is CASSQKTGGTNTEAFF. CDR3 nucleotide sequence: TGTGCCAGCAGTCAGAAGACAGGGGGGACGAACACTGAAGCTTTCTTT.

Comment on this clonotype: This could be a read error, since a much larger clone is one nucleotide away. The chain combines TRBV20-1 with TRBJ2-5, with D perhaps assigned TRBD1 or TRBD2 (5 bases each). The CDR3 spans 13 residues. Germline V gene data show CDR1 as DFQATT and CDR2 as SNEGSKA (reference sequence). The CDR3 coding sequence is TGCAGTGTGATGCAGGGAGCCAAAGAGTCCCAGTACTTC. It yields the protein CSVMQGAKESQYF.